The source of this TCR beta chain is a study of blood T cell repertoires in COVID-19. Background on the study: T cells, B-cell-depleted T cells, or PBMCs supplied cDNA or gDNA.

Germline values: CDR1 SEHNR, CDR2 FQNEAQ (reference sequence). V was clipped by 1 base and J by 3 bases, with 9 bases between them. CDR3 length equals 15 residues. The method was immunoSEQ multiplex PCR; TCRdb's version includes in-frame clones alone and lacks a portion of them. The sample lists under 250,000 clones; roughly four fifths were seen once. The chain couples TRBV7-9 to TRBJ1-4; D gene unclear. This TCR was sampled from a man aged 25 to 45 who had recovered from COVID-19. The sequenced sample consisted of peripheral blood. CDR3 nucleotide sequence: TGTGCCAGCAGCTTAGGGCGGGCGCCTAATGAAAAACTGTTTTTT. Its protein product is CASSLGRAPNEKLFF.